These T cell receptor beta chains were read from a single sample in a study of PD-1 blockade in classical Hodgkin lymphoma. Clones were read by immunoSEQ multiplex PCR, and TCRdb kept only the in-frame ones, dropping some. The sample comprises tens of thousands of clones, about three quarters of which are singletons, and about 10% rests with the top ten. Sequences were derived from peripheral blood mononuclear cells (PBMCs), sampled at baseline. All receptors come from a human donor with classical Hodgkin lymphoma. CDR3s include the opening cysteine and the closing phenylalanine or tryptophan. The D gene is left open where the match is weak.

D gene: -
CDR3 length: 15
V gene: TRBV10-3
CDR3 protein: CASQVGRGSNQPQHF

D gene: TRBD2
CDR3 length: 14
V gene: TRBV19
CDR3 protein: CASKSGNSYNEQFF

D gene: -
CDR3 length: 15
V gene: TRBV15
CDR3 protein: CATSRDRAVGNEQYF

D gene: -
CDR3 length: 14
V gene: TRBV19
CDR3 protein: CASSIDRRSYEQYF

D gene: -
CDR3 length: 15
V gene: TRBV18
CDR3 protein: CASSPGRISTDTQYF

D gene: TRBD1
CDR3 length: 17
V gene: TRBV5-1
CDR3 protein: CASSLVRAGGWNTEAFF

D gene: -
CDR3 length: 14
V gene: TRBV7-9
CDR3 protein: CASIPGSTVYEQYF

D gene: TRBD1
CDR3 length: 14
V gene: TRBV5-1
CDR3 protein: CASSLGQGGTEAFF

D gene: -
CDR3 length: 14
V gene: TRBV28
CDR3 protein: CASRTPGTNQPQHF

D gene: -
CDR3 length: 14
V gene: TRBV28
CDR3 protein: CASSLYGGAYEQYF

D gene: -
CDR3 length: 14
V gene: TRBV12-5
CDR3 protein: CASGRGVSGNTIYF

D gene: -
CDR3 length: 14
V gene: TRBV5-5
CDR3 protein: CASSLLGVITEAFF

D gene: -
CDR3 length: 15
V gene: TRBV2
CDR3 protein: CASSVSRESFSGYTF

D gene: TRBD1
CDR3 length: 16
V gene: TRBV5-1
CDR3 protein: CASSSEVGTASYEQYF

D gene: -
CDR3 length: 12
V gene: TRBV7-9
CDR3 protein: CASSLDNSPLHF

D gene: -
CDR3 length: 16
V gene: TRBV7-6
CDR3 protein: CASSLGGGAGTDTQYF

D gene: TRBD1
CDR3 length: 13
V gene: TRBV29-1
CDR3 protein: CSVEDGTGVTQYF

D gene: TRBD1
CDR3 length: 14
V gene: TRBV7-9
CDR3 protein: CATRTGGDRPEAFF

D gene: -
CDR3 length: 15
V gene: TRBV10-2
CDR3 protein: CASSESDDLGDEQYF

D gene: TRBD1
CDR3 length: 15
V gene: TRBV11-2
CDR3 protein: CASSLRGRNTGELFF

D gene: TRBD1
CDR3 length: 15
V gene: TRBV5-8
CDR3 protein: CASSTPGQTRDTQYF

D gene: -
CDR3 length: 11
V gene: TRBV2
CDR3 protein: CASSALYEQYF

D gene: TRBD2
CDR3 length: 15
V gene: TRBV7-6
CDR3 protein: CASSLEAGGGDTQYF

D gene: -
CDR3 length: 13
V gene: TRBV5-1
CDR3 protein: CASSLVVANEQFF

D gene: -
CDR3 length: 12
V gene: TRBV5-4
CDR3 protein: CASSKDGYEAFF

D gene: TRBD2
CDR3 length: 15
V gene: TRBV19
CDR3 protein: CASSIFSGRAYEQFF

D gene: -
CDR3 length: 12
V gene: TRBV10-2
CDR3 protein: CASSEADYEQYF

D gene: TRBD1
CDR3 length: 15
V gene: TRBV5-8
CDR3 protein: CASSYTGGYRNEQFF

D gene: -
CDR3 length: 14
V gene: TRBV2
CDR3 protein: CASAVGGFTGELFF

D gene: TRBD2
CDR3 length: 13
V gene: TRBV6-5
CDR3 protein: CASRTSGSYEQYF

D gene: -
CDR3 length: 14
V gene: TRBV2
CDR3 protein: CASRPTGSSEKLFF

D gene: -
CDR3 length: 15
V gene: TRBV7-7
CDR3 protein: CASSLVRGGQETQYF

D gene: -
CDR3 length: 16
V gene: TRBV28
CDR3 protein: CASSPGGYFSNQPQHF

D gene: TRBD1
CDR3 length: 14
V gene: TRBV15
CDR3 protein: CATSSGQGAQPQHF

D gene: -
CDR3 length: 13
V gene: TRBV2
CDR3 protein: CASGRGGTYEQYF

D gene: -
CDR3 length: 15
V gene: TRBV15
CDR3 protein: CATSREVGASHEQYF

D gene: -
CDR3 length: 13
V gene: TRBV27
CDR3 protein: CASTPTRGQPQHF

D gene: TRBD1
CDR3 length: 13
V gene: TRBV28
CDR3 protein: CASRDRGWYGYTF

D gene: TRBD2
CDR3 length: 13
V gene: TRBV14
CDR3 protein: CASSRTSRNEQFF

D gene: TRBD2
CDR3 length: 14
V gene: TRBV5-1
CDR3 protein: CASSPGLAGETQYF

D gene: -
CDR3 length: 12
V gene: TRBV13
CDR3 protein: CASSLLGDEQFF

D gene: -
CDR3 length: 13
V gene: TRBV7-8
CDR3 protein: CASSLGQNQPQHF

D gene: -
CDR3 length: 13
V gene: TRBV27
CDR3 protein: CASSPTAYYGYTF

D gene: TRBD1
CDR3 length: 15
V gene: TRBV9
CDR3 protein: CASSVGGQGNYGYTF

D gene: TRBD1
CDR3 length: 16
V gene: TRBV27
CDR3 protein: CASSPGGHRGYTEAFF

D gene: -
CDR3 length: 13
V gene: TRBV27
CDR3 protein: CASSPGPHDEQFF

D gene: -
CDR3 length: 11
V gene: TRBV29-1
CDR3 protein: CSVNSYRDRDF

D gene: TRBD2
CDR3 length: 16
V gene: TRBV5-1
CDR3 protein: CASSLASGRQGDEQFF

D gene: -
CDR3 length: 15
V gene: TRBV6-4
CDR3 protein: CASSERAGTNEKLFF

D gene: -
CDR3 length: 15
V gene: TRBV29-1
CDR3 protein: CSARSHGGGVYGYTF

D gene: -
CDR3 length: 18
V gene: TRBV4-2
CDR3 protein: CASSQEVLIWGRSYEQYF

D gene: -
CDR3 length: 15
V gene: TRBV6-1
CDR3 protein: CASSAAGSSGNTIYF

D gene: -
CDR3 length: 13
V gene: TRBV19
CDR3 protein: CASSIASTGELFF

D gene: -
CDR3 length: 11
V gene: TRBV6-1
CDR3 protein: CASILGAEAFF

D gene: -
CDR3 length: 12
V gene: TRBV2
CDR3 protein: CASSEALGEAFF

D gene: -
CDR3 length: 13
V gene: TRBV6-6
CDR3 protein: CASSPRRTGELFF

D gene: TRBD1
CDR3 length: 14
V gene: TRBV9
CDR3 protein: CASFDDRVDYGYTF

D gene: TRBD1
CDR3 length: 16
V gene: TRBV2
CDR3 protein: CASSEEDRGGTDTQYF

D gene: -
CDR3 length: 14
V gene: TRBV7-9
CDR3 protein: CAGVPMGGSDTQYF

D gene: -
CDR3 length: 14
V gene: TRBV5-1
CDR3 protein: CASSLQGSPYEQYF